This is a list of T cell receptor beta chains from one sample in a study of beta chain features in type 1 diabetes. The method was immunoSEQ multiplex PCR; TCRdb's version includes in-frame clones alone and lacks a portion of them. The sample lists around 650,000 clones; around 12% were seen once. The sequenced sample was naive CD4+ T cells from blood. These receptors were collected from a man in his thirties or forties with type 1 diabetes. Both conserved end residues are part of each CDR3. Fields, in order: V gene, CDR3 length, J gene, CDR3 protein.

TRBV5-4	15	TRBJ1-2	CASSPEMGDWAGYTF
TRBV30	14	TRBJ1-2	CAWSKNQGIDGYTF
TRBV5-6	12	TRBJ2-1	CASRIAGDEQFF
TRBV7-9	14	TRBJ1-6	CASSGAQGPSPLHF
TRBV6-5	12	TRBJ2-1	CASSKWGNEQFF
TRBV7-2	16	TRBJ1-4	CASSKTDRDPNEKLFF
TRBV7-2	16	TRBJ2-3	CASSLAGAGITDTQYF
TRBV29-1	13	TRBJ1-1	CSVGDRLNTEAFF
TRBV9	13	TRBJ1-2	CASSQGTGYGYTF
TRBV7-9	15	TRBJ2-1	CASSRGQGRRNEQFF
TRBV7-9	15	TRBJ1-5	CASSLHGDSNQPQHF
TRBV30	12	TRBJ1-2	CAWIPAGDGYTF
TRBV7-9	15	TRBJ2-7	CASSRGQGFPYEQYF
TRBV27	18	TRBJ2-2	CASSSLSTVRANTGELFF
TRBV5-1	13	TRBJ2-7	CASSNEPGLEQYF
TRBV5-4	16	TRBJ1-6	CASSRDTSSYNSPLHF
TRBV21-1	11	TRBJ1-2	CASSKSGGYTF
TRBV4-3	16	TRBJ1-4	CASSQGTASTNEKLFF
TRBV7-2	14	TRBJ2-1	CASSFGGGDNEQFF
TRBV5-1	15	TRBJ2-1	CASSLGRGAHNEQFF
TRBV9	15	TRBJ2-1	CASSNRQSSYNEQFF
TRBV4-3	15	TRBJ2-3	CASSHPRDRLDTQYF
TRBV5-1	13	TRBJ2-3	CASSFEERYTQYF
TRBV6-5	12	TRBJ1-3	CASQSSGNTIYF
TRBV2	15	TRBJ2-3	CASSDRRGSPDTQYF
TRBV5-4	15	TRBJ2-2	CASSSERLAGGELFF
TRBV20-1	10	TRBJ2-7	CSARVYEQYF
TRBV14	15	TRBJ2-3	CASSHRTGSTDTQYF
TRBV18	16	TRBJ2-3	CASSQLAGGPTDTQYF
TRBV30	12	TRBJ1-2	CAWSGPGGGYTF
TRBV5-1	15	TRBJ2-2	CASSYAGVGTGELFF
TRBV18	13	TRBJ2-1	CASSQPGDNEQFF
TRBV6-5	14	TRBJ1-4	CASSDEGRGEKLFF
TRBV7-9	12	TRBJ2-5	CASSPHQETQYF
TRBV6-6	13	TRBJ2-7	CASSLSGGDEQYF
TRBV27	13	TRBJ2-3	CASGGLSTDTQYF
TRBV10-3	16	TRBJ2-5	CAISELKGATQETQYF
TRBV28	11	TRBJ1-6	CASSSPETLHF
TRBV9	15	TRBJ1-3	CASRDDRGSGNTIYF
TRBV9	18	TRBJ1-2	CASSPRQIDRAGGYGYTF
TRBV5-6	13	TRBJ2-3	CASRGQGTDTQYF
TRBV28	10	TRBJ2-5	CASRKETQYF
TRBV6-5	16	TRBJ2-5	CASSYSGARSGETQYF
TRBV9	19	TRBJ2-3	CASSVLGLAGGPSTDTQYF
TRBV5-1	16	TRBJ2-5	CASSIRTGGYQETQYF
TRBV2	12	TRBJ1-1	CATGGGNTEAFF
TRBV2	13	TRBJ2-1	CASSSGINNEQFF
TRBV28	14	TRBJ2-7	CASFPGGTGYEQYF